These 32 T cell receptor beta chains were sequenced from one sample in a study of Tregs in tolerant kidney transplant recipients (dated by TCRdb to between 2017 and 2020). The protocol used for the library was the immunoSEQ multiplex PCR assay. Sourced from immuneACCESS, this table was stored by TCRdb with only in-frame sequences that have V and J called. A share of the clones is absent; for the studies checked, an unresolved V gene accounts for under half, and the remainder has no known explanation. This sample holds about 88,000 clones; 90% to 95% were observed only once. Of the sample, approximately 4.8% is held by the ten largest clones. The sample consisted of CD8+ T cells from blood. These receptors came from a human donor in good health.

CDR3 nucleotide sequence: TGTGCCAGCAGCATAGAGGACAGGGGGCCACATCAGCCCCAGCATTTT. This translates into CASSIEDRGPHQPQHF. The chain employs TRBV21-1 and TRBJ1-5; the D segment call TRBD1 is taken from the table without a DNA check. TRBV21-1 is labeled a pseudogene. The CDR3 loop spans 16 amino acids.

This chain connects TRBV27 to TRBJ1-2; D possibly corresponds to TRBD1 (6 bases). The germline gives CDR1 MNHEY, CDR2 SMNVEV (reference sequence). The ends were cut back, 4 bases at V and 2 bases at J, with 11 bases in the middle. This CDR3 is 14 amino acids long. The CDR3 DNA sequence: TGTGCCAGCAGTTCCCCCGGACAGAACTATGGCTACACCTTC. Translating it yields CASSSPGQNYGYTF.

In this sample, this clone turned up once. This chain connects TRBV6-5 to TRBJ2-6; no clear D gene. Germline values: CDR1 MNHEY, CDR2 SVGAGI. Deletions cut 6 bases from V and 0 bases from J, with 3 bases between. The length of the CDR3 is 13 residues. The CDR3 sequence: CASRGSGANVLTF. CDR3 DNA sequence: TGTGCCAGCAGGGGCTCTGGGGCCAACGTCCTGACTTTC.

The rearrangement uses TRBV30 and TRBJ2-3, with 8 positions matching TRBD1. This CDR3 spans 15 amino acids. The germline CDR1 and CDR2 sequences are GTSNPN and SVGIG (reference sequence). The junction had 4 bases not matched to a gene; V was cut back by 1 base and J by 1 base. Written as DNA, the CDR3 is TGTGCCTGGAGTGCACGGGGACAGGGCACAGATACGCAGTATTTT. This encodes CAWSARGQGTDTQYF.

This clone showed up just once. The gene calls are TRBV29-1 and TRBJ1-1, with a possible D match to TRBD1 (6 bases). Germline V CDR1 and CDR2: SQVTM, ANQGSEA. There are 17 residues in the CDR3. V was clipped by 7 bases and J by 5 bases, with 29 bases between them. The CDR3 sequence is CSADAQGPFWSQTEAFF. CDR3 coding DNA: TGCAGCGCCGACGCGCAGGGGCCCTTTTGGTCCCAAACTGAAGCTTTCTTT.

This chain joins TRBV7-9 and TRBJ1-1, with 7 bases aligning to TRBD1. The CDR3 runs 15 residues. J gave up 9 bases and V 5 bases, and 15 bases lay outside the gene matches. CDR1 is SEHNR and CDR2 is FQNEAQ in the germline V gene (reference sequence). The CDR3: CASSAKTGRPPQAFF. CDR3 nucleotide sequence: TGTGCCAGCAGCGCTAAGACAGGGAGGCCCCCTCAAGCTTTCTTT.

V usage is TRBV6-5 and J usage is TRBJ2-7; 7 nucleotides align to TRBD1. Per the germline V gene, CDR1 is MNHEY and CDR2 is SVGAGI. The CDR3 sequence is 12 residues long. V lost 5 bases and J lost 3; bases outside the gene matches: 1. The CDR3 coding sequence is TGTGCCAGCAGTCGGGACAGCTACGAGCAGTACTTC. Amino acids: CASSRDSYEQYF.

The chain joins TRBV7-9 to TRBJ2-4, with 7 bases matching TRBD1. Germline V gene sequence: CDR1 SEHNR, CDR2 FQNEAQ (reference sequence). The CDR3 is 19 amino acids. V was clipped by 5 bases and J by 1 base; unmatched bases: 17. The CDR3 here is CASSVYGTDQRGAKNIQYF. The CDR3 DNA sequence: TGTGCCAGCAGCGTCTACGGGACAGACCAACGAGGGGCCAAAAACATTCAGTACTTC.

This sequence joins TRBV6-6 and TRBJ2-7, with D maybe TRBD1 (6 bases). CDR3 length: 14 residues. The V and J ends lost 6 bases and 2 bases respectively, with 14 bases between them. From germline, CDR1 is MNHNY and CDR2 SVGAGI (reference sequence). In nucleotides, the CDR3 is TGTGCCAGCAGATTTTCAGGGGAAGCCTACGAGCAGTACTTC. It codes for CASRFSGEAYEQYF.

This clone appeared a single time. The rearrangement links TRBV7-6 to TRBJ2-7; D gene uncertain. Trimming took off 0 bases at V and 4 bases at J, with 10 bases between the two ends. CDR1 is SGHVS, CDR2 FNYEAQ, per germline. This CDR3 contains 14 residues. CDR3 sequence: CASSLAGPAYEQYF. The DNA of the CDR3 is TGTGCCAGCAGCTTAGCAGGGCCCGCGTACGAGCAGTACTTC.

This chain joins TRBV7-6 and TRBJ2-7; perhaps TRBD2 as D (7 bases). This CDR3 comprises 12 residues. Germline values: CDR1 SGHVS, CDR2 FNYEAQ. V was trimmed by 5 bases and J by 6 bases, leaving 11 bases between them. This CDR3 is CASSPAGAEQYF. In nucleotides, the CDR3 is TGTGCCAGCAGCCCGGCGGGGGCCGAGCAGTACTTC.

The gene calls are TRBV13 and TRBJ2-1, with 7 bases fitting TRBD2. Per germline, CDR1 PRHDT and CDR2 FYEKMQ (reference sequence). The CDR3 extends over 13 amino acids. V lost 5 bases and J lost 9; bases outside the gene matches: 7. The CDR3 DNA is TGTGCCAGCAGCCTCCTTTGGGGGGGTGAGCAGTTCTTC. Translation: CASSLLWGGEQFF.

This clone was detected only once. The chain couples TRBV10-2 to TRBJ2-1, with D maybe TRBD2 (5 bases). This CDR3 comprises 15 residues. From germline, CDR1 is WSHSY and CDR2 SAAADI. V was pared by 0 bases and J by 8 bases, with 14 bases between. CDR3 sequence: CASSESSAVGDEQFF. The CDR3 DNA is TGCGCCAGCAGTGAGTCGAGTGCCGTCGGGGATGAGCAGTTCTTC.

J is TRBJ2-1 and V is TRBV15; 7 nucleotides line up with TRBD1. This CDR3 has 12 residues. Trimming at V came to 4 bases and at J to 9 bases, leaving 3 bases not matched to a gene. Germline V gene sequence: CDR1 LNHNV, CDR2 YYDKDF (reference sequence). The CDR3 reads CATSTRDSEQFF. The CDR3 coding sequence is TGTGCCACCAGCACCCGGGACAGTGAGCAGTTCTTC.

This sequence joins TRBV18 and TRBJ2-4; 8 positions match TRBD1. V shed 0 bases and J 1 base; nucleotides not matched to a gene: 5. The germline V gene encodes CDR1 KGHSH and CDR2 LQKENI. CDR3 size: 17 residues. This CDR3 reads CASSPPDREGAKNIQYF. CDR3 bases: TGTGCCAGCTCACCACCGGACAGGGAAGGCGCCAAAAACATTCAGTACTTC.

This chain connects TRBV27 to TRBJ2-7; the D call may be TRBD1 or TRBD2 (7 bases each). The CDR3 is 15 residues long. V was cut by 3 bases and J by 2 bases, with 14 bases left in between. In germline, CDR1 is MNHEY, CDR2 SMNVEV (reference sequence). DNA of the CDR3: TGTGCCAGCAGTTTTGGCAGGGGGGGACCCTACGAGCAGTACTTC. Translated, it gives CASSFGRGGPYEQYF.

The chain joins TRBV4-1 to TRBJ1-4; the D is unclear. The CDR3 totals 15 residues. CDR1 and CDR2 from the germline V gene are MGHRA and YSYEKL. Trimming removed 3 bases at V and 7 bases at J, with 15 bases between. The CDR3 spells CASSQTGRRGEKLFF. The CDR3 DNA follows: TGCGCCAGCAGCCAGACGGGAAGGCGTGGTGAAAAACTGTTTTTT.

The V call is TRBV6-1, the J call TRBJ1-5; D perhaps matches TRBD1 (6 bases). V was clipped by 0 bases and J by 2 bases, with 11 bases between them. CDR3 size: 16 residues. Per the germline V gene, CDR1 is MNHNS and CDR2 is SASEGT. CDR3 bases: TGTGCCAGCAGTGAAGCTTTACAGGGAGGCAATCAGCCCCAGCATTTT. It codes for CASSEALQGGNQPQHF.

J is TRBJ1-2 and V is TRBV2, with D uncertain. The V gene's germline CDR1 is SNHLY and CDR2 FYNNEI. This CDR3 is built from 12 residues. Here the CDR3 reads CAAEAENYGYTF. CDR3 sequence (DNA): TGTGCAGCGGAGGCAGAGAACTATGGCTACACCTTC.

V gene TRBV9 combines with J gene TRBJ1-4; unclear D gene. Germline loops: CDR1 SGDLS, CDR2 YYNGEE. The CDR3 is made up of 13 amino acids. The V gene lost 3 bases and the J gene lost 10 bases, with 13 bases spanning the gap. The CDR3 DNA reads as TGTGCCAGCAGCGGCGCGTACGATCGAAAACTGTTTTTT. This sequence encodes CASSGAYDRKLFF. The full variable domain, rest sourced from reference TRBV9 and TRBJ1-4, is DSGVTQTPKHLITATGQRVTLRCSPRSGDLSVYWYQQSLDQGLQFLIQYYNGEERAKGNILERFSAQQFPDLHSELNLSSLELGDSALYFCASSGAYDRKLFFGSGTQLSVL.

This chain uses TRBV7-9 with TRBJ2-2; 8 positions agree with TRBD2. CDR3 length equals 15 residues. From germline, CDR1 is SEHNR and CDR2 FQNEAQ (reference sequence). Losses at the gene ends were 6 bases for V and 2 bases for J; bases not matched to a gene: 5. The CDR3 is CASSPTSGNTGELFF. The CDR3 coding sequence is TGTGCCAGCAGTCCAACTAGCGGCAACACCGGGGAGCTGTTTTTT.

The CDR3 reads CASSLLGLDTQYF. In DNA form, the CDR3 reads TGTGCCAGCAGCTTACTGGGACTAGATACGCAGTATTTT. The chain joins TRBV7-3 to TRBJ2-3; D possibly corresponds to TRBD2 (6 bases). The CDR3 has 13 amino acids. Trimming left V 2 bases short and J 5 bases short, with 8 bases between. CDR1 SGHTA and CDR2 FQGTGA come from the germline V gene.

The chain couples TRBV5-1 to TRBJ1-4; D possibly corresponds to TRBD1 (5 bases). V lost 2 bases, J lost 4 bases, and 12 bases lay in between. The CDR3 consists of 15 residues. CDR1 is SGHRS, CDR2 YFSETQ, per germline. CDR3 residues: CASSLVTGVNEKLFF. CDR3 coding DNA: TGCGCCAGCAGCTTAGTAACAGGCGTTAATGAAAAACTGTTTTTT.

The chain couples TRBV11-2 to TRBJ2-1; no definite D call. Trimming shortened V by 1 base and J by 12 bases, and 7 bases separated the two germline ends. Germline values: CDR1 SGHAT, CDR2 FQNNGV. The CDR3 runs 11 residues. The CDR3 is CASSLVLGQFF. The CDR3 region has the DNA TGTGCCAGCAGCTTAGTTCTGGGGCAGTTCTTC.

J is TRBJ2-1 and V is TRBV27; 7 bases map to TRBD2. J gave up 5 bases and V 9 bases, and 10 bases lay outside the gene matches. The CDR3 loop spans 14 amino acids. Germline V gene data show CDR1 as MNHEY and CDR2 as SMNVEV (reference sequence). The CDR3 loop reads CASRSSGANNEQFF. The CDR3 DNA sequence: TGTGCCAGTCGATCCAGCGGGGCTAACAATGAGCAGTTCTTC.

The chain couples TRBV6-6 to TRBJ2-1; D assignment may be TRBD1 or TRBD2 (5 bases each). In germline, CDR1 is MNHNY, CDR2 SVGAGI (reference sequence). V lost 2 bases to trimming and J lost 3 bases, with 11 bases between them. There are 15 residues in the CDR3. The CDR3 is CASSYQGAYYNEQFF. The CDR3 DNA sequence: TGTGCCAGCAGTTACCAGGGAGCGTACTACAATGAGCAGTTCTTC.

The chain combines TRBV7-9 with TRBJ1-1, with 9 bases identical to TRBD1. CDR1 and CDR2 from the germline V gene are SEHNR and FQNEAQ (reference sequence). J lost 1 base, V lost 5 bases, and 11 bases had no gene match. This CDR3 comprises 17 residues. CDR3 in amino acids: CASSPEGQGLSNTEAFF. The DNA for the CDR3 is TGTGCCAGCAGCCCGGAGGGACAGGGCCTTTCGAACACTGAAGCTTTCTTT.

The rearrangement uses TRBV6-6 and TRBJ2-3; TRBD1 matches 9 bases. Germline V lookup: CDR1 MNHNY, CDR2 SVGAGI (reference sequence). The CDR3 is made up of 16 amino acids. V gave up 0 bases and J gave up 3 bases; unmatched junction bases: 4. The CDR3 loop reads CASSYSTGGWTDTQYF. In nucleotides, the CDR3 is TGTGCCAGCAGTTACTCTACAGGGGGCTGGACAGATACGCAGTATTTT.

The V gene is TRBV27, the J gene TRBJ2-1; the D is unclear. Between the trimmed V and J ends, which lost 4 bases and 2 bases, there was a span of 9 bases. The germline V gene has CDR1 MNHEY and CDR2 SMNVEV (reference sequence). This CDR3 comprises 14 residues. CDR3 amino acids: CASSWHRAYNEQFF. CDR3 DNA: TGTGCCAGCAGTTGGCATCGGGCCTACAATGAGCAGTTCTTC.

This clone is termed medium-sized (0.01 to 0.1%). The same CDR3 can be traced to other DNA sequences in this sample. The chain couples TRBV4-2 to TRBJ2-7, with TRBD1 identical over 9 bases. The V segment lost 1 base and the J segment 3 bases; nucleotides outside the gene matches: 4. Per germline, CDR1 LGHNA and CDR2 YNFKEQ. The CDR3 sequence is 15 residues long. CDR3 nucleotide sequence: TGTGCCAGCAGCCAAGTGGGGACAGGGAACTACGAGCAGTACTTC. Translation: CASSQVGTGNYEQYF.

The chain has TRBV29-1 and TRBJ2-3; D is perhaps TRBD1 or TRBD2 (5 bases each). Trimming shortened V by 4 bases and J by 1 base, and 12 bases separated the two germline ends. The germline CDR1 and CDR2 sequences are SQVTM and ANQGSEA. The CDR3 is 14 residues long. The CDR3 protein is CSVVGTPRTDTQYF. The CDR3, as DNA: TGCAGCGTTGTGGGGACCCCCCGCACAGATACGCAGTATTTT.

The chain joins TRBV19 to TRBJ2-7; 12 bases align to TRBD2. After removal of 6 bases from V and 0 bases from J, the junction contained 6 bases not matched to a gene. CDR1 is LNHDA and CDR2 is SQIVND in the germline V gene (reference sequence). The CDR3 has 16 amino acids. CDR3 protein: CASSIRTSGASYEQYF. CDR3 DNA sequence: TGTGCCAGTAGCATAAGGACTAGCGGGGCCTCCTACGAGCAGTACTTC.